Reported below is one TCR beta chain. Its target is unknown. This entry belongs to a study of T cell responses to AZD1222 COVID-19 vaccine. Study findings and constraints: Within unmutated variant regions lay the reported targets of nearly half of spike-specific TCRs. Once two AZD1222 doses were given, Spike-specific TCR breadth and depth went up. Clonal diversity may have been underestimated in mostly white British donors. The study sampled repertoires only after the peak T cell response.

Trimming took off 3 bases at V and 0 bases at J, with 9 bases between the two ends. Germline CDR1 reads LGHDT; CDR2 reads YNNKEL (reference sequence). The CDR3 extends over 16 amino acids. The data were produced by immunoSEQ multiplex PCR, yet TCRdb's version contains in-frame clones alone and is incomplete. The repertoire holds about 110,000 clones, with roughly nine tenths as singletons. The sample here was peripheral blood, taken on day 0 of AZD1222 vaccination. The V call is TRBV3-1 (or the pseudogene TRBV3-2), the J call TRBJ1-6; D is ambiguous. This receptor was obtained from an adult in good health. CDR3 sequence (DNA): TGTGCCAGCAGCCATGAAGGGAGCTCCTATAATTCACCCCTCCACTTT. This encodes CASSHEGSSYNSPLHF.